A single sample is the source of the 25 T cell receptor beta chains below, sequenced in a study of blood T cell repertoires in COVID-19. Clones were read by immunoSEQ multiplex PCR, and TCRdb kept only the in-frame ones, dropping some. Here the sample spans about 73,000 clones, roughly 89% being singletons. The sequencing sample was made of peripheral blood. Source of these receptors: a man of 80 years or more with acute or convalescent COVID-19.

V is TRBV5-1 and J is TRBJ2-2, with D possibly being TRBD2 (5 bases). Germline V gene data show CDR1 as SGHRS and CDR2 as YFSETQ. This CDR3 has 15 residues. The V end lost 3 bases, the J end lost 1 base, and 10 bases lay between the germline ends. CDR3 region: CASSSERGNTGELFF. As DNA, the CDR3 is TGCGCCAGCAGCTCCGAACGGGGGAACACCGGGGAGCTGTTTTTT.

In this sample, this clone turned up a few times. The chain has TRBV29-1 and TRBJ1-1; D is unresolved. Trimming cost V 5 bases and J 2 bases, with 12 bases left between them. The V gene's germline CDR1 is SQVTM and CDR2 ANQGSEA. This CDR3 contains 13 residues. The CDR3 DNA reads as TGCAGCGTTTATCCACCCGGTAACACTGAAGCTTTCTTT. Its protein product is CSVYPPGNTEAFF. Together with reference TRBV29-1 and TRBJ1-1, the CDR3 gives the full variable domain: SAVISQKPSRDICQRGTSLTIQCQVDSQVTMMFWYRQQPGQSLTLIATANQGSEATYESGFVIDKFPISRPNLTFSTLTVSNMSPEDSSIYLCSVYPPGNTEAFFGQGTRLTVV.

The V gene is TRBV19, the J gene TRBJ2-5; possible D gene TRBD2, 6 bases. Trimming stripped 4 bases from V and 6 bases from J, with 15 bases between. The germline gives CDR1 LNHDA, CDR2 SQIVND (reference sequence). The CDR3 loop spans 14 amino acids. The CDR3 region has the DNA TGTGCCAGTAGTAATGGAGCGGAGGGGCAGACCCAGTACTTC. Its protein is CASSNGAEGQTQYF.

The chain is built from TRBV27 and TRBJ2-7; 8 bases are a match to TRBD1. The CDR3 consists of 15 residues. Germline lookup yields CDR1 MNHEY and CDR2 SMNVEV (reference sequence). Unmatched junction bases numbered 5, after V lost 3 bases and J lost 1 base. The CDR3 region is CASSLGTGGSYEQYF. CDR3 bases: TGTGCCAGCAGTTTGGGGACAGGCGGTTCCTACGAGCAGTACTTC.

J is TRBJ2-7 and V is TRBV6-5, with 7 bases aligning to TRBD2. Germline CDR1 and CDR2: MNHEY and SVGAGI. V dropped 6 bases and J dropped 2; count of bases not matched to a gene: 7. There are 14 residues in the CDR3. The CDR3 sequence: CASRSREDTYEQYF. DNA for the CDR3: TGTGCCAGCAGAAGTCGGGAGGATACCTACGAGCAGTACTTC.

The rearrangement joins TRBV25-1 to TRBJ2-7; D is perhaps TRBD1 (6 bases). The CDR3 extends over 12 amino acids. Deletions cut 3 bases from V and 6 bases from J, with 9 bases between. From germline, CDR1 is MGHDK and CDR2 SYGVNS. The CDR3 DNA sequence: TGTGCCAGCAGTGATTTCAGGGGCGAGCAGTACTTC. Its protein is CASSDFRGEQYF.

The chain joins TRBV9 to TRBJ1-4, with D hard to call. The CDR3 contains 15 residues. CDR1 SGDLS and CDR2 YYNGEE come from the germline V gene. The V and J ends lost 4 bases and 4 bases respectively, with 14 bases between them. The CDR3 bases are TGTGCCAGCAGCACTCGGACGGGGAGTAATGAAAAACTGTTTTTT. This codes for CASSTRTGSNEKLFF.

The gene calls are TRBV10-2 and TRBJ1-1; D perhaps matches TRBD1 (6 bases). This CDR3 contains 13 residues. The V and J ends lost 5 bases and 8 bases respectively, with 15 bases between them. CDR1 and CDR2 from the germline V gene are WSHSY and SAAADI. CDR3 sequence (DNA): TGCGCCAGCAGTCCCCCTTCGGACAGCGAAGCTTTCTTT. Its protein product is CASSPPSDSEAFF.

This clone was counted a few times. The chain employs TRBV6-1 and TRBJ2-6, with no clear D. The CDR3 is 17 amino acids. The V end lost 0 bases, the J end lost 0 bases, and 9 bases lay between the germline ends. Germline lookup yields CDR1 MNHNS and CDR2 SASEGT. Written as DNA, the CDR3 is TGTGCCAGCAGTGAAGCGCGGTGGGTCTCTGGGGCCAACGTCCTGACTTTC. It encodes CASSEARWVSGANVLTF.

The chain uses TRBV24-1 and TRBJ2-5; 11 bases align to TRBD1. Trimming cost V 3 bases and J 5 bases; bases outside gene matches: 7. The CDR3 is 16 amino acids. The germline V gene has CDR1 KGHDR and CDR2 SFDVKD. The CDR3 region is CATSDLGQGGGETQYF. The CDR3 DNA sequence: TGTGCCACCAGTGATCTGGGACAGGGGGGAGGTGAGACCCAGTACTTC.

The CDR3 nucleotides read TGTGCCAGCAGCTTGGCGGCAGTCGGCCCCGGAGAGGGCTACACCTTC. This gives the protein CASSLAAVGPGEGYTF. This rearrangement joins TRBV5-4 to TRBJ1-2; D unresolved. Germline V CDR1 and CDR2: SGHNT, YYREEE (reference sequence). This CDR3 is 16 amino acids long. Trimming removed 0 bases from V and 8 bases from J, with 20 bases in between.

This CDR3 reads CASSPPDGGRGTEAFF. The CDR3 nucleotides are TGTGCCAGCTCACCACCGGACGGGGGGCGGGGTACTGAAGCTTTCTTT. V gene TRBV18 combines with J gene TRBJ1-1; D perhaps matches TRBD1 (6 bases). The CDR3 consists of 16 residues. V was clipped by 0 bases and J by 5 bases, with 16 bases between them. The V gene's germline CDR1 is KGHSH and CDR2 LQKENI.

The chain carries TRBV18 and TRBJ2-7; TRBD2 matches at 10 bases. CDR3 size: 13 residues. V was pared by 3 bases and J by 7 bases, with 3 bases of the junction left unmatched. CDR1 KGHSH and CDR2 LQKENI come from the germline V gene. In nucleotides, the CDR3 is TGTGCCAGCTCACCCGGACTAGCGGAAGAGCAGTACTTC. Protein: CASSPGLAEEQYF.

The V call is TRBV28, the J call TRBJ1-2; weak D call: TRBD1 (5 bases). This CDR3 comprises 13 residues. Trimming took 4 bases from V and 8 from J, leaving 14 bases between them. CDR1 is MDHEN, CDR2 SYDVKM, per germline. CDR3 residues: CASSSGAGGGYTF. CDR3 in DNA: TGTGCCAGCAGTTCGGGAGCGGGGGGAGGCTACACCTTC.

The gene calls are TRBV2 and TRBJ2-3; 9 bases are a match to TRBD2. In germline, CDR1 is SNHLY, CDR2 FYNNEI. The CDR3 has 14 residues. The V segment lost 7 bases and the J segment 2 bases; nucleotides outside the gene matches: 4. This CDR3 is CASNSGGTTDTQYF. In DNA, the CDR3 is TGTGCCAGCAATAGCGGGGGAACCACAGATACGCAGTATTTT.

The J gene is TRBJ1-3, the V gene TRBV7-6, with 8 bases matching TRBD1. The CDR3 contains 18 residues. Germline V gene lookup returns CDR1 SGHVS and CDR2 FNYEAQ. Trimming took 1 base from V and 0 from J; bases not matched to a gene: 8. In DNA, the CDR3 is TGTGCCAGCAGCTTAGGGCCCGGGACAGGACTCTCTGGAAACACCATATATTTT. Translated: CASSLGPGTGLSGNTIYF.

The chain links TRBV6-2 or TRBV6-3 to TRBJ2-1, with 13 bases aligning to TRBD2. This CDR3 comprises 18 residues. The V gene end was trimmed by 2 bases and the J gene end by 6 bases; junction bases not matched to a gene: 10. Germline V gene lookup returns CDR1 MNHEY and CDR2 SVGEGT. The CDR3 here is CASSYGTSGVVFTNEQFF. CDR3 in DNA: TGTGCCAGCAGTTACGGGACTAGCGGGGTAGTATTTACCAATGAGCAGTTCTTC.

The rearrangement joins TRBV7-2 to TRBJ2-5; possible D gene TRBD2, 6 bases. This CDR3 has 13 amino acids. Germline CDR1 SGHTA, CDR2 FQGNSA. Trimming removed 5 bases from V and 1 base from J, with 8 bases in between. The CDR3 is CASSGGFQETQYF. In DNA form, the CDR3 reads TGTGCCAGCAGCGGGGGGTTCCAAGAGACCCAGTACTTC.

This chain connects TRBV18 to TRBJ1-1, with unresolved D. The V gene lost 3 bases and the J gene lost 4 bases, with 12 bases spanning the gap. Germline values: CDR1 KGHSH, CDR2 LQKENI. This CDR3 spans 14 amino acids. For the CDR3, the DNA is TGTGCCAGCTCACCTTCGAGGGTGGGCACTGAAGCTTTCTTT. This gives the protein CASSPSRVGTEAFF.

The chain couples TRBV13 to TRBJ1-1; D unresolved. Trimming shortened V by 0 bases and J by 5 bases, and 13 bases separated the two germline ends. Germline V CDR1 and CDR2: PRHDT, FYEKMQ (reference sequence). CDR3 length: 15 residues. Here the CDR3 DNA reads TGTGCCAGCAGCTTAGGGGGCAGAAGGTGGACTGAAGCTTTCTTT. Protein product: CASSLGGRRWTEAFF. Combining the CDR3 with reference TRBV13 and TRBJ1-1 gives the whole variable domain AAGVIQSPRHLIKEKRETATLKCYPIPRHDTVYWYQQGPGQDPQFLISFYEKMQSDKGSIPDRFSAQQFSDYHSELNMSSLELGDSALYFCASSLGGRRWTEAFFGQGTRLTVV.

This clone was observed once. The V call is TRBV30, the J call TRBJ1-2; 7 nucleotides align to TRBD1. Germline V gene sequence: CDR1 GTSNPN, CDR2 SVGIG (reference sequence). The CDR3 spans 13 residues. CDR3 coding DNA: TGTGCTTCTAACCCCGGACAGGAATATGGCTACACCTTC. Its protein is CASNPGQEYGYTF.

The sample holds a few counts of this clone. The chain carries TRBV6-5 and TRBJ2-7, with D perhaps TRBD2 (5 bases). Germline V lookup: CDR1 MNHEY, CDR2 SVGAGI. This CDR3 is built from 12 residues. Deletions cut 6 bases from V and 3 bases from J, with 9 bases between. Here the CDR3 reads CASSGNNYEQYF. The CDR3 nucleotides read TGTGCCAGCAGCGGGAACAACTACGAGCAGTACTTC.

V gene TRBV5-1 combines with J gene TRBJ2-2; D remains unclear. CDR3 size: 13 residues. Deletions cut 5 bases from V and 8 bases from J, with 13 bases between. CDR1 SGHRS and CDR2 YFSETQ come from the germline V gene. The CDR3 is CASRTEFSGELFF. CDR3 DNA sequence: TGCGCCAGCAGAACGGAGTTCAGTGGGGAGCTGTTTTTT.

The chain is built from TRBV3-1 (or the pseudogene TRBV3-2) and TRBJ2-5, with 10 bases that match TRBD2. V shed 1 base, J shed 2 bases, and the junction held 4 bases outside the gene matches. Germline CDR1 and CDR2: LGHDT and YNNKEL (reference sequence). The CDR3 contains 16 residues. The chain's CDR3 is CASSQASTSGQETQYF. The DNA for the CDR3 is TGTGCCAGCAGCCAAGCTTCGACTAGCGGGCAAGAGACCCAGTACTTC.

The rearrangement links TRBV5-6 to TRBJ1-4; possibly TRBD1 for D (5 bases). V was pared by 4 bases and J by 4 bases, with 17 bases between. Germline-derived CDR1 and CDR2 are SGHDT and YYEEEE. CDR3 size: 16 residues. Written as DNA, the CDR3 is TGTGCCAGCAGCCGCGTAAAAGGGGTCCTTAATGAAAAACTGTTTTTT. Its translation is CASSRVKGVLNEKLFF.